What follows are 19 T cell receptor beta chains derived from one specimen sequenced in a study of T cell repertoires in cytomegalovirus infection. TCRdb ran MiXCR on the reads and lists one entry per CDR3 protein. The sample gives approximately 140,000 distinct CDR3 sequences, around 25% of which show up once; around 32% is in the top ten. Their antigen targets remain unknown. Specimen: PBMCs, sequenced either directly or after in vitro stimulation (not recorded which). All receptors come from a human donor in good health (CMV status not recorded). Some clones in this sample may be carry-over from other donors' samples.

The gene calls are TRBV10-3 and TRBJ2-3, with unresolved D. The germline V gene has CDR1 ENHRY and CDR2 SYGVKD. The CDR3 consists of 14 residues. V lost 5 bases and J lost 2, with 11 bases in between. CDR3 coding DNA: TGTGCCATCAGTTCTGACACTGTCACAGATACGCAGTATTTT. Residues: CAISSDTVTDTQYF.

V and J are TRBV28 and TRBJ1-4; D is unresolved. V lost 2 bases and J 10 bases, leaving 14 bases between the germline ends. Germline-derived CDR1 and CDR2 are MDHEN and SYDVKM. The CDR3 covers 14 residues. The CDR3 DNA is TGTGCCAGCAGTTTACGGGATCGCGTGGCAAAACTGTTTTTT. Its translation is CASSLRDRVAKLFF.

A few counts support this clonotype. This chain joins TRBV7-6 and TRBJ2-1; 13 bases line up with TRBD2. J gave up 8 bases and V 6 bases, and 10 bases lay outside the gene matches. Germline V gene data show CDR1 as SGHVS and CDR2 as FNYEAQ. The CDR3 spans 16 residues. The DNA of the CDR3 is TGTGCCAGCAGTAAAACTGGACTAGCGGGAGCCGATGAGCAGTTCTTC. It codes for CASSKTGLAGADEQFF.

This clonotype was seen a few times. The CDR3 loop reads CASSLIPAGGAYEQYF. CDR3 bases: TGTGCCAGCAGTTTAATACCAGCGGGAGGGGCCTACGAGCAGTACTTC. This chain joins TRBV12-3 or TRBV12-4 and TRBJ2-7; 10 nucleotides agree with TRBD2. The CDR3 loop spans 16 amino acids. V lost 2 bases to trimming and J lost 2 bases; unmatched junction nucleotides: 6.

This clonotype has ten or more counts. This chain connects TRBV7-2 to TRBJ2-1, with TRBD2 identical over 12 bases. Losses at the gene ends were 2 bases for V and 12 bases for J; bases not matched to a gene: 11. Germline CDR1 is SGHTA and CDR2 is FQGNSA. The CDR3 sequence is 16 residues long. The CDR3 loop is CASSLRLAGGGGRQFF. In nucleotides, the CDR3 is TGTGCCAGCAGCTTACGCCTAGCGGGAGGGGGTGGTCGGCAGTTCTTC. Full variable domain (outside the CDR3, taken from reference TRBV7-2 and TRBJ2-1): GAGVSQSPSNKVTEKGKDVELRCDPISGHTALYWYRQSLGQGLEFLIYFQGNSAPDKSGLPSDRFSAERTGGSVSTLTIQRTQQEDSAVYLCASSLRLAGGGGRQFFGPGTRLTVL.

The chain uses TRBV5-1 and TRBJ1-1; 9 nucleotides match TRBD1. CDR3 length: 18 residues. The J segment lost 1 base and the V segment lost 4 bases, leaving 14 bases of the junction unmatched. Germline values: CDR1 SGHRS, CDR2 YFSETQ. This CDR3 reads CASSHQPPGTGTNTEAFF. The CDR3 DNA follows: TGCGCCAGCAGCCATCAGCCACCGGGGACAGGGACGAACACTGAAGCTTTCTTT.

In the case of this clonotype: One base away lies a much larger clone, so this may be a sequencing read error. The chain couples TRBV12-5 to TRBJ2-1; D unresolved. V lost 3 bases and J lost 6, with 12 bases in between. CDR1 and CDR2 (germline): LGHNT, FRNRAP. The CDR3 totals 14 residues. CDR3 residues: CASGLRELFNEQFF. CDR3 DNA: TGTGCTAGTGGTTTAAGGGAACTCTTCAATGAGCAGTTCTTC.

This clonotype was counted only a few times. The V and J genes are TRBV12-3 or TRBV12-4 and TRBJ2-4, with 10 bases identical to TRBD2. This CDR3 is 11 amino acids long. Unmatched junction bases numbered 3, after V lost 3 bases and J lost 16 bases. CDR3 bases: TGTGCCAGCAGTTTTAGCGGGAGGCAATACTTC. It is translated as CASSFSGRQYF.

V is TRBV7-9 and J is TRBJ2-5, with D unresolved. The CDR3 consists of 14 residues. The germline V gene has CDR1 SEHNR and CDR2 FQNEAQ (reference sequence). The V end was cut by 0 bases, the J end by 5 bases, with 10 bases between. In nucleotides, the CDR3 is TGTGCCAGCAGCTTAGCAGGATCGGCGGAGACCCAGTACTTC. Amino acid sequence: CASSLAGSAETQYF.

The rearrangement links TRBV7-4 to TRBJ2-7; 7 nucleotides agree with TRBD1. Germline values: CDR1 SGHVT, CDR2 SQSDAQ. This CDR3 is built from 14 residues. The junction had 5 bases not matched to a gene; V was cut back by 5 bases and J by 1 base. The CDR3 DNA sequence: TGTGCCAGCAGCCCTATGACAGGGTCCTACGAGCAGTACTTC. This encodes CASSPMTGSYEQYF. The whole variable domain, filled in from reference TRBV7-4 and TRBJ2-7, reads GAGVSQSPRYKVAKRGRDVALRCDSISGHVTLYWYRQTLGQGSEVLTYSQSDAQRDKSGRPSGRFSAERPERSVSTLKIQRTEQGDSAVYLCASSPMTGSYEQYFGPGTRLTVT.

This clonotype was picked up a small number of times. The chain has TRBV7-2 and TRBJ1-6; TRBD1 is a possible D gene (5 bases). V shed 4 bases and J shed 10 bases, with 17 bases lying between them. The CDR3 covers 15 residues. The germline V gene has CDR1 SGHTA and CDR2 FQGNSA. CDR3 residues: CASSSARGVGSPLHF. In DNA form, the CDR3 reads TGTGCCAGCAGCTCCGCACGGGGCGTCGGATCACCCCTCCACTTT.

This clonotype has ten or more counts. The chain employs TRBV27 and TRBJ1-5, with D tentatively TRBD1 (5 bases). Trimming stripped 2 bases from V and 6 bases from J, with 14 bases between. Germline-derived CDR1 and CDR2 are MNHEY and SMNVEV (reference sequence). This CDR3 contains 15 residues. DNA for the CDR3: TGTGCCAGCAGTTTAAACGCGGGGGGGAGTCAGCCCCAGCATTTT. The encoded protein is CASSLNAGGSQPQHF.

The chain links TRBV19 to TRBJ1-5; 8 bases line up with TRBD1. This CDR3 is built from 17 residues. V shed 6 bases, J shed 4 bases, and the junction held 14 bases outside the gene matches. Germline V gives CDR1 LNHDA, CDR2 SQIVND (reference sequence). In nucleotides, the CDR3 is TGTGCCAGTAGAAGACTCTACCGAGACAGGGGTAATCAGCCCCAGCATTTT. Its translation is CASRRLYRDRGNQPQHF.

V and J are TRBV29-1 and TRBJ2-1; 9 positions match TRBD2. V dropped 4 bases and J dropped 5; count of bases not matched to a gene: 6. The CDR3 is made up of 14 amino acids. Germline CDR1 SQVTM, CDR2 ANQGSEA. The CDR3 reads CSVGPRLADNEQFF. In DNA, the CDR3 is TGCAGCGTTGGCCCCCGACTAGCGGACAATGAGCAGTTCTTC.

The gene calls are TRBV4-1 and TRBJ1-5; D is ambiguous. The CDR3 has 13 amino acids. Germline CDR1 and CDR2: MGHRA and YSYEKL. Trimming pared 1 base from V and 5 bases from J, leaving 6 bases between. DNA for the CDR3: TGCGCCAGCAGCCAAGCTCGGGATCAGCCCCAGCATTTT. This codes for CASSQARDQPQHF.

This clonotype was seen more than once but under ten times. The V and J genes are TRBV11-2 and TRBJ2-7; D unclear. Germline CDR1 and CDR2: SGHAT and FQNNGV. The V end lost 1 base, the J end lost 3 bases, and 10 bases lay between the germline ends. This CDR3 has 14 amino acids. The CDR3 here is CASSLGGPYYEQYV. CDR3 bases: TGTGCCAGCAGCTTAGGGGGTCCGTACTACGAGCAGTACGTC.

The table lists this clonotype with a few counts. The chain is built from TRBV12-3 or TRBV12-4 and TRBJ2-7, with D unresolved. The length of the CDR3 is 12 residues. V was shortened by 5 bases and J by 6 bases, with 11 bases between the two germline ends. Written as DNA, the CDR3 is TGTGCCAGCAGTATCACCCCCCTCGAGCAGTACTTC. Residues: CASSITPLEQYF.

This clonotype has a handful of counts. In nucleotides, the CDR3 is TGCAGCGTTGGCGGAGTGGGTGACTATGGCTACACCTTC. This encodes CSVGGVGDYGYTF. The V and J genes are TRBV29-1 and TRBJ1-2; D ambiguous. CDR3 length: 13 residues. Trimming pared 4 bases from V and 3 bases from J, leaving 12 bases between. Germline V gives CDR1 SQVTM, CDR2 ANQGSEA.

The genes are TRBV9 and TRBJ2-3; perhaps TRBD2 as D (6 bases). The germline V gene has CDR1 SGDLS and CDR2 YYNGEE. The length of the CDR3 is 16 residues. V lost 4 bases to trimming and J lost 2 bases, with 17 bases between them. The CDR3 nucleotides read TGTGCCAGCAGCCCCCCCTCGGGACTTCTCACAGATACGCAGTATTTT. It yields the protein CASSPPSGLLTDTQYF.